What follows are 22 T cell receptor beta chains derived from one specimen sequenced in a study of blood T cell repertoires in COVID-19. Measured with immunoSEQ multiplex PCR; TCRdb has only the in-frame clones, and not every one. The table shows some 270,000 clones, with approximately 85% occurring only once. The sample taken for sequencing was peripheral blood. The source is a woman in her 70s with acute or convalescent COVID-19.

The CDR3 reads CASSLHSNQPQHF. The CDR3, as DNA: TGTGCCAGCAGCTTGCATAGCAATCAGCCCCAGCATTTT. V gene TRBV5-6 combines with J gene TRBJ1-5, with D hard to call. The CDR3 has 13 residues. CDR1 SGHDT and CDR2 YYEEEE come from the germline V gene. V gave up 1 base and J gave up 0 bases, with 2 bases separating them.

The chain uses TRBV9 and TRBJ1-2; 7 bases align to TRBD1. The CDR3 length is 13 residues. V trimming: 1 base; J trimming: 13 bases; junction bases outside the gene matches: 10. Looked up from germline, CDR1 is SGDLS and CDR2 is YYNGEE. CDR3: CASSVRGGAVVTF. CDR3 nucleotides: TGTGCCAGCAGCGTACGAGGGGGCGCAGTTGTCACCTTC. The complete variable domain, with remaining parts taken from reference TRBV9 and TRBJ1-2, reads DSGVTQTPKHLITATGQRVTLRCSPRSGDLSVYWYQQSLDQGLQFLIQYYNGEERAKGNILERFSAQQFPDLHSELNLSSLELGDSALYFCASSVRGGAVVTFGSGTRLTVV.

The chain is built from TRBV3-1 (or the pseudogene TRBV3-2) and TRBJ1-2; D perhaps matches TRBD1 (5 bases). Germline V lookup: CDR1 LGHDT, CDR2 YNNKEL (reference sequence). V was pared by 5 bases and J by 2 bases, with 15 bases between. The CDR3 contains 15 residues. CDR3 loop: CASSYGGDGNYGYTF. The CDR3 DNA reads as TGTGCCAGCAGCTACGGGGGAGATGGGAACTATGGCTACACCTTC.

The V gene is TRBV5-1, the J gene TRBJ2-1; 16 bases are shared with TRBD2. Trimming cost V 5 bases and J 10 bases; bases outside gene matches: 18. The CDR3 has 19 residues. Germline V gene sequence: CDR1 SGHRS, CDR2 YFSETQ. The CDR3 loop is CASRYGTSGGASPRVEQFF. CDR3 nucleotide sequence: TGCGCCAGCAGGTACGGGACTAGCGGGGGGGCCTCACCACGAGTAGAGCAGTTCTTC.

The chain links TRBV19 to TRBJ1-4, with 8 nucleotides matching TRBD1. V lost 6 bases and J lost 6; bases outside the gene matches: 3. CDR1 LNHDA and CDR2 SQIVND come from the germline V gene (reference sequence). This CDR3 has 13 residues. The CDR3 spells CASRLDRDEKLFF. The DNA for the CDR3 is TGTGCCAGTAGACTGGACAGGGATGAAAAACTGTTTTTT.

This chain joins TRBV16 and TRBJ1-1; D call uncertain. Trimming removed 5 bases at V and 1 base at J, with 11 bases between. The CDR3 has 14 amino acids. Germline V CDR1 and CDR2: KGHSY, FQNENV. The CDR3 DNA is TGTGCCAGCAGCGAGAATGGTGGGAACACTGAAGCTTTCTTT. Translation gives CASSENGGNTEAFF.

The chain joins TRBV19 to TRBJ1-2; D is uncertain. The V end lost 2 bases, the J end lost 8 bases, and 12 bases lay between the germline ends. Germline CDR1 is LNHDA and CDR2 is SQIVND (reference sequence). The CDR3 contains 13 residues. CDR3 protein: CASSIRGRGGYTF. CDR3 bases: TGTGCCAGTAGTATAAGAGGGCGAGGGGGCTACACCTTC.

The rearrangement uses TRBV11-2 and TRBJ2-3; D may be TRBD1 (6 bases). CDR1 is SGHAT, CDR2 FQNNGV, per germline. The V and J ends lost 0 bases and 5 bases respectively, with 9 bases between them. The CDR3 extends over 14 amino acids. DNA of the CDR3: TGTGCCAGCAGCTTAGATCCCAGGGGAGATACGCAGTATTTT. Encoded protein: CASSLDPRGDTQYF.

J is TRBJ1-5 and V is TRBV30; the D gene is possibly TRBD1 (6 bases). CDR1 is GTSNPN and CDR2 is SVGIG in the germline V gene (reference sequence). With 3 bases removed from V and 6 bases from J, the gap between germline ends came to 15 bases. The CDR3 runs 14 residues. The CDR3 is CAWSHPGELQPQHF. The DNA for the CDR3 is TGTGCCTGGAGCCACCCAGGGGAACTTCAGCCCCAGCATTTT. The variable domain in full, completed from reference TRBV30 and TRBJ1-5, reads SQTIHQWPATLVQPVGSPLSLECTVEGTSNPNLYWYRQAAGRGLQLLFYSVGIGQISSEVPQNLSASRPQDRQFILSSKKLLLSDSGFYLCAWSHPGELQPQHFGDGTRLSIL.

J is TRBJ2-2 and V is TRBV7-3; 8 positions match TRBD1. Germline values: CDR1 SGHTA, CDR2 FQGTGA. CDR3 size: 17 residues. V gave up 2 bases and J gave up 7 bases; unmatched junction bases: 12. This CDR3 is CASSLPGGGQVYGELFF. CDR3 bases: TGTGCCAGCAGCTTACCGGGTGGGGGACAGGTCTACGGGGAGCTGTTTTTT.

This chain joins TRBV2 and TRBJ2-3, with D maybe TRBD2 (6 bases). The V end was cut by 6 bases, the J end by 1 base, with 23 bases between. CDR3 length equals 18 residues. Germline V gives CDR1 SNHLY, CDR2 FYNNEI. In DNA form, the CDR3 reads TGTGCCAGCAGGTCCGGGACTTTCGCCGGATCTGGCACAGATACGCAGTATTTT. Translating it yields CASRSGTFAGSGTDTQYF.

This chain links TRBV21-1 with TRBJ1-4. TRBV21-1 is tagged as a pseudogene. The CDR3 runs to 14 residues. This chain's CDR3 is CAISSEEGNEKLFF. The CDR3 DNA sequence: TGTGCCATTTCGTCGGAGGAAGGGAATGAAAAACTGTTTTTT.

The chain combines TRBV7-9 with TRBJ2-7, with D possibly matching TRBD2 (6 bases). The CDR3 consists of 17 residues. The germline CDR1 and CDR2 sequences are SEHNR and FQNEAQ (reference sequence). Trimming cost V 4 bases and J 0 bases, with 19 bases left between them. CDR3 protein: CASSSWDSRMSSYEQYF. The CDR3 DNA follows: TGTGCCAGCAGCTCATGGGACTCCCGGATGAGCTCCTACGAGCAGTACTTC.

The genes are TRBV6-1 and TRBJ2-7; 8 bases map to TRBD2. Germline CDR1 is MNHNS and CDR2 is SASEGT. V was pared by 6 bases and J by 3 bases, with 1 base of the junction left unmatched. The CDR3 is 12 amino acids. The CDR3 nucleotides are TGTGCCAGCAGCGGGGGGGACTACGAGCAGTACTTC. It codes for CASSGGDYEQYF.

The CDR3 nucleotides are TGCGCCAGCAGCTTGCGGGGGGCGGGGGATACGCAGTATTTT. Residues: CASSLRGAGDTQYF. V and J are TRBV5-1 and TRBJ2-3, with D maybe TRBD2 (7 bases). V gave up 1 base and J gave up 6 bases, with 12 bases separating them. Germline CDR1 SGHRS, CDR2 YFSETQ. CDR3 size: 14 residues. Based on the CDR3 plus reference TRBV5-1 and TRBJ2-3, the full variable domain is KAGVTQTPRYLIKTRGQQVTLSCSPISGHRSVSWYQQTPGQGLQFLFEYFSETQRNKGNFPGRFSGRQFSNSRSEMNVSTLELGDSALYLCASSLRGAGDTQYFGPGTRLTVL.

The chain employs TRBV20-1 and TRBJ2-4; D gene ambiguous. Germline-derived CDR1 and CDR2 are DFQATT and SNEGSKA (reference sequence). With 3 bases removed from V and 9 bases from J, the gap between germline ends came to 9 bases. The CDR3 extends over 11 amino acids. The chain's CDR3 is CSASPRGIQYF. CDR3 nucleotide sequence: TGCAGTGCTAGTCCTCGAGGCATTCAGTACTTC.

V gene TRBV4-1 combines with J gene TRBJ1-2; the match to TRBD1 covers 9 bases. This CDR3 is built from 19 residues. V dropped 4 bases and J dropped 2; count of bases not matched to a gene: 17. Germline assignment: CDR1 MGHRA and CDR2 YSYEKL. The CDR3 DNA follows: TGCGCCAGCAGCCCGCGACGCTTCGGGACAGGGAATGGAAACTATGGCTACACCTTC. This encodes CASSPRRFGTGNGNYGYTF.

The chain combines TRBV30 with TRBJ1-3; the D is unclear. Germline CDR1 is GTSNPN and CDR2 is SVGIG (reference sequence). The V end was cut by 4 bases, the J end by 1 base, with 11 bases between. The length of the CDR3 is 14 residues. The CDR3 region is CAWNPAGSGNTIYF. CDR3 coding DNA: TGTGCCTGGAACCCTGCGGGATCTGGAAACACCATATATTTT.

This clone was detected a few times. The CDR3 spells CASILHMNTEAFF. CDR3 DNA: TGTGCCAGCATCCTTCACATGAACACTGAAGCTTTCTTT. The chain recombines TRBV2 with TRBJ1-1; D unclear. The germline CDR1 and CDR2 sequences are SNHLY and FYNNEI. This CDR3 has 13 residues. The ends were cut back, 7 bases at V and 0 bases at J, with 9 bases in the middle.

On this clone itself: Other DNA sequences of this sample code for an identical CDR3. The genes are TRBV6-6 and TRBJ2-1; 11 positions match TRBD2. With 2 bases clipped from V and 4 bases from J, the junction kept 4 bases outside the gene matches. The CDR3 runs to 16 residues. The V gene's germline CDR1 is MNHNY and CDR2 SVGAGI (reference sequence). The DNA for the CDR3 is TGTGCCAGCAGTTACCCCACTAGCGGGGGATACAATGAGCAGTTCTTC. Amino acid sequence: CASSYPTSGGYNEQFF.

The chain links TRBV2 to TRBJ2-7; 8 bases are a match to TRBD2. The germline V gene encodes CDR1 SNHLY and CDR2 FYNNEI. The CDR3 length is 15 residues. V lost 2 bases, J lost 4 bases, and 7 bases stayed unmatched. The DNA for the CDR3 is TGTGCCAGCAGTGAAAGGGAAGCGGGGGCTTACGAGCAGTACTTC. It codes for CASSEREAGAYEQYF.

This clone was seen just once. This sequence joins TRBV5-1 and TRBJ2-5, with 12 nucleotides matching TRBD2. Germline V gives CDR1 SGHRS, CDR2 YFSETQ. This CDR3 spans 15 amino acids. V gave up 3 bases and J gave up 5 bases; unmatched junction bases: 5. The CDR3 loop is CASSSSGGAWETQYF. The CDR3, as DNA: TGCGCCAGCAGCTCTAGCGGGGGGGCCTGGGAGACCCAGTACTTC.